The 8 T cell receptor beta chains listed next were all sequenced from one sample in a study of blood T cell repertoires in COVID-19. Here immunoSEQ multiplex PCR was the method, and the copy in TCRdb shows in-frame clones only, minus some. The sample lists about 180,000 clones, roughly 84% occurring once. Sequenced sample: PBMCs or T cells enriched from blood (not recorded which). Receptor source: a man aged 60-69 years who had recovered from COVID-19.

This chain links TRBV6-5 with TRBJ1-2, with D hard to call. V dropped 5 bases and J dropped 1 base, with 8 bases sitting between them. This CDR3 region has 13 residues. Germline V gene data show CDR1 as MNHEY and CDR2 as SVGAGI. CDR3 sequence: CASSQQNNYGYTF. DNA for the CDR3: TGTGCCAGCAGTCAACAGAATAACTATGGCTACACCTTC.

This chain links TRBV6-5 with TRBJ2-3; 8 bases match TRBD2. The V gene's germline CDR1 is MNHEY and CDR2 SVGAGI. The CDR3 length is 15 residues. V shed 5 bases, J shed 6 bases, and the junction held 10 bases outside the gene matches. The CDR3, as DNA: TGTGCCAGCAGTAATAGCGGGGACCACACGGATACGCAGTATTTT. This codes for CASSNSGDHTDTQYF.

The chain links TRBV19 to TRBJ2-1; 7 bases are a match to TRBD1. Germline V lookup: CDR1 LNHDA, CDR2 SQIVND (reference sequence). This CDR3 region has 13 residues. V lost 3 bases and J lost 7; bases outside the gene matches: 3. The CDR3 region is CASSILQGNEQFF. In DNA, the CDR3 is TGTGCCAGTAGTATCCTACAGGGGAATGAGCAGTTCTTC.

This clone was found a few times. The chain couples TRBV28 to TRBJ1-5; the match to TRBD1 covers 7 bases. Germline CDR1 MDHEN, CDR2 SYDVKM. V was pared by 7 bases and J by 4 bases, with 13 bases of the junction left unmatched. The CDR3 extends over 16 amino acids. CDR3 nucleotides: TGTGCCAGCAACTTGGGGGACAGCCGACGTAATCAGCCCCAGCATTTT. Its translation is CASNLGDSRRNQPQHF.

The J gene is TRBJ1-4, the V gene TRBV25-1; D possibly corresponds to TRBD1 (6 bases). CDR3 length: 13 residues. Trimming cost V 7 bases and J 4 bases, with 10 bases left between them. Germline assignment: CDR1 MGHDK and CDR2 SYGVNS. The CDR3, as DNA: TGTGCCAGCAAGGACAGCTTTAATGAAAAACTGTTTTTT. Amino acid sequence: CASKDSFNEKLFF.

The V and J genes are TRBV29-1 and TRBJ2-7; 7 bases are shared with TRBD2. V lost 7 bases and J lost 2; bases outside the gene matches: 8. The CDR3 is made up of 13 amino acids. The germline V gene encodes CDR1 SQVTM and CDR2 ANQGSEA. CDR3 sequence reads: CSARGGDAYEQYF. The DNA of the CDR3 is TGCAGCGCCCGGGGAGGGGACGCCTACGAGCAGTACTTC.

The V gene is TRBV12-3 or TRBV12-4, the J gene TRBJ2-1; 8 bases line up with TRBD2. The CDR3 is made up of 13 amino acids. J lost 7 bases, V lost 9 bases, and 8 bases had no gene match. CDR3 DNA: TGTGCCAGTAAGCGGGAGCAACGGAATGAGCAGTTCTTC. It specifies CASKREQRNEQFF.

V usage is TRBV27 and J usage is TRBJ2-1; TRBD2 matches at 7 bases. This CDR3 spans 15 amino acids. The germline V gene encodes CDR1 MNHEY and CDR2 SMNVEV (reference sequence). V lost 3 bases, J lost 0 bases, and 2 bases stayed unmatched. The DNA for the CDR3 is TGTGCCAGCAGTTTGGGGGGGAGCTCCTACAATGAGCAGTTCTTC. This sequence encodes CASSLGGSSYNEQFF.